This T cell receptor (beta chain) was identified in a study of blood T cell repertoires in COVID-19 (dated by TCRdb to the early 2020s). Study-level background: Samples covering the acute and convalescent phases of COVID-19 were provided by collaborators in the United States, Italy and Spain. Sample metadata almost always included a de-identified subject ID, COVID-19 status, age in years and sex. The repertoires were released in a freely available public database meant as a resource for research on the immune response to SARS-CoV-2. Deeply sampled blood TCRbeta repertoires from subjects exposed to, actively infected with, or recovered from COVID-19 were included in the dataset. The material from the prospective study consisted of cDNA or gDNA derived from T cells, B-cell-depleted T cells, or PBMCs. Where available, HLA class I and class II types were taken from metadata supplied by the sample provider and were not determined by assay-based typing. The samples were drawn from the first 160 participants of the ongoing ImmuneRACE study and from about 1,200 subjects provided by 6 global collaborators.

Results the study describes overall, beyond this receptor: Clinical and demographic metadata were provided uncurated, with the amount varying by source and participant.

Enrolling through a virtual design, the prospective study's participants ranged in age from roughly 18 to 89 years and lived across 20 to 25 United States geographic areas. Cohort assignment in the prospective study relied on participant-reported clinical history from a screening survey and a study questionnaire. For ImmuneRACE Cohort 3, a participant was defined as recovered based on two consecutive negative NP/OP PCR tests, clearance by a healthcare professional, or resolution of symptoms. Mobile phlebotomists in the prospective study collected whole blood, serum and a nasopharyngeal or oropharyngeal swab from every participant. Over an approximately 2-month period, participants in the prospective study had the option of providing additional blood draws and questionnaires. Before DNA extraction, blood samples from the prospective study were shipped at room temperature or frozen. TCRbeta CDR3 regions were amplified from genomic DNA by means of the immunoSEQ Assay, a bias-controlled multiplex PCR. The paper's processing steps were these. The number of nucleated cells in each sample was estimated by amplification of reference gene primers within the assay. Sequence reads were collapsed and filtered to measure the absolute abundance of every unique TCRbeta CDR3 rearrangement. For each sample, productive Simpson clonality was calculated as the square root of Simpson's diversity index over productive rearrangements. What TCRdb holds here is the immuneACCESS table cut down to in-frame rearrangements. Part of the clones is not present; checked against another copy, under half of the missing clones reflect an unresolved V gene, and the others are unexplained. V and J calls and clone size come straight from that table; D and trimming were deduced from the DNA. Here the sample has approximately 150,000 clones; 80% to 90% occur a single time. The ten biggest clones cover around 11% of the sample.

Of note for this clone: Its recognized antigen is unknown. The input lacks base qualities; no much larger clone sits a single base away.

The germline V gene encodes CDR1 SGHTA and CDR2 FQGNSA. From the cysteine through the phenylalanine, the CDR3 covers 16 amino acids. The kept DNA is CDR3 alone, 48 bases in frame from the first base. Trimming removed 5 bases from V and 4 bases from J; the gene matches leave 6 bases unexplained. This chain joins TRBV7-2 to TRBJ2-3; 13 central bases correspond to TRBD2. What was sequenced was PBMCs or T cells enriched from blood (not recorded which). This TCR derives from a man aged 55-75 years who had recovered from COVID-19. This receptor carries the CDR3 CASSAGTSGISDTQYF. The DNA reads as follows: TGTGCCAGCAGCGCCGGGACTAGCGGGATTTCAGATACGCAGTATTTT. With the portions outside the CDR3 filled from the reference TRBV7-2 and TRBJ2-3 genes, the complete variable region becomes GAGVSQSPSNKVTEKGKDVELRCDPISGHTALYWYRQSLGQGLEFLIYFQGNSAPDKSGLPSDRFSAERTGGSVSTLTIQRTQQEDSAVYLCASSAGTSGISDTQYFGPGTRLTVL.